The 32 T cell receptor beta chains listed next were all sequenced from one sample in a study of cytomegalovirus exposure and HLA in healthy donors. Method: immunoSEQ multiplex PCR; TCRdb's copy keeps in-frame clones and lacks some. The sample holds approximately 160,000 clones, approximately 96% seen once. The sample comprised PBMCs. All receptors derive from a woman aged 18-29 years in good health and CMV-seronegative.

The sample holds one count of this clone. CDR3 DNA sequence: TGTGCCAGCAGCTTGGTCGACAGGGGATATGGCTACACCTTC. Translating it yields CASSLVDRGYGYTF. The V and J genes are TRBV5-6 and TRBJ1-2; 8 bases are shared with TRBD1. The length of the CDR3 is 14 residues. J was trimmed by 5 bases and V by 0 bases; bases with no gene match: 3. CDR1 is SGHDT and CDR2 is YYEEEE in the germline V gene.

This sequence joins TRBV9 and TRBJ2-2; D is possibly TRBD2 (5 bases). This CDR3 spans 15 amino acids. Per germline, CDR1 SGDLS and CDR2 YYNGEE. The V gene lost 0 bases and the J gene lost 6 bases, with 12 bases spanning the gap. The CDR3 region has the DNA TGTGCCAGCAGCGTAGGAGGGAATCAAGCCGGGGAGCTGTTTTTT. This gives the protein CASSVGGNQAGELFF.

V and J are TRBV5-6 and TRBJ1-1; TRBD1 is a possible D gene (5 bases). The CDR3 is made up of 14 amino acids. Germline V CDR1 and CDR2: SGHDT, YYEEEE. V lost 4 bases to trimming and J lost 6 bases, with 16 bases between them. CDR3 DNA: TGTGCCAGCAGCCCTGGGGCTTACAGTCCTGAAGCTTTCTTT. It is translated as CASSPGAYSPEAFF.

CDR3 nucleotides: TGTGCCAGCAGCTTAGGGGGGCCTGGGGAGACCCAGTACTTC. It translates to CASSLGGPGETQYF. The chain uses TRBV7-2 and TRBJ2-5; perhaps TRBD1 as D (6 bases). This CDR3 is 14 amino acids long. Trimming removed 1 base at V and 5 bases at J, with 11 bases between. In germline, CDR1 is SGHTA, CDR2 FQGNSA. The full variable domain, its missing parts supplied by reference TRBV7-2 and TRBJ2-5, is GAGVSQSPSNKVTEKGKDVELRCDPISGHTALYWYRQSLGQGLEFLIYFQGNSAPDKSGLPSDRFSAERTGGSVSTLTIQRTQQEDSAVYLCASSLGGPGETQYFGPGTRLLVL.

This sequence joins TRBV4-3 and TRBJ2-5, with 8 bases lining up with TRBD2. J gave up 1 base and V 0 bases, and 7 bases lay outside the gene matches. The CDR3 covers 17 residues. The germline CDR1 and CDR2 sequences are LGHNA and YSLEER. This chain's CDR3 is CASSQEESSGSQETQYF. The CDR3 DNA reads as TGCGCCAGCAGCCAAGAGGAGTCTAGCGGGTCCCAAGAGACCCAGTACTTC.

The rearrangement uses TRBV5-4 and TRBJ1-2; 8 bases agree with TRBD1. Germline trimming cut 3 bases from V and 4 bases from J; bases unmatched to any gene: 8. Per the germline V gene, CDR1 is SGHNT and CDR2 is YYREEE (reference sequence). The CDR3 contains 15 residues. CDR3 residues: CASSSMDRVGYGYTF. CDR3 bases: TGTGCCAGCAGCTCGATGGACAGGGTAGGCTATGGCTACACCTTC.

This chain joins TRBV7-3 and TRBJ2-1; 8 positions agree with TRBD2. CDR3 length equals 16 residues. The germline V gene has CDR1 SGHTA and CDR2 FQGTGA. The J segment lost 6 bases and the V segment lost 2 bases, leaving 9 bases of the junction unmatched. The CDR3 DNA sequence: TGTGCCAGCAGCTTACTAACCGGGGGGGTTGGCAATGAGCAGTTCTTC. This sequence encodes CASSLLTGGVGNEQFF.

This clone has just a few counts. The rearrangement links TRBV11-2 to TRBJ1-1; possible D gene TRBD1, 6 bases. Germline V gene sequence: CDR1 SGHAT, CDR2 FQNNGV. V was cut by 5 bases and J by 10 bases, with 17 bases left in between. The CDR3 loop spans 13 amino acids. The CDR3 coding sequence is TGTGCCAGCAGCCCCAACCTTGACAGGATAGCTTTCTTT. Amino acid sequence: CASSPNLDRIAFF.

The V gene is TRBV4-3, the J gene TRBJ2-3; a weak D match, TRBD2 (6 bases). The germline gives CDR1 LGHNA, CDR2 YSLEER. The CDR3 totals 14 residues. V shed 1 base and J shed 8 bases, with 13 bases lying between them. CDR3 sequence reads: CASSQAPSGGTQYF. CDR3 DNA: TGCGCCAGCAGCCAAGCCCCGTCCGGGGGTACGCAGTATTTT.

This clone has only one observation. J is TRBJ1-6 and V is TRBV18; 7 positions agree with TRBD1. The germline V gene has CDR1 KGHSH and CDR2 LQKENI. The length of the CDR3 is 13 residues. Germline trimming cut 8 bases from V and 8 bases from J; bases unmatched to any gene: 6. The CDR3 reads CASHRTGDSPLHF. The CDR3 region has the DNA TGTGCCAGCCATCGGACAGGCGATTCACCCCTCCACTTT.

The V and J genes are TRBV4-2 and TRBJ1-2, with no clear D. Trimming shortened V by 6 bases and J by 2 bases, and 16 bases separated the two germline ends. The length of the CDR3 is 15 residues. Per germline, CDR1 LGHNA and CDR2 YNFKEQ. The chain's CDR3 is CASRLLGSLNYGYTF. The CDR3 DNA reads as TGTGCCAGCAGGTTATTGGGCAGTCTCAACTATGGCTACACCTTC.

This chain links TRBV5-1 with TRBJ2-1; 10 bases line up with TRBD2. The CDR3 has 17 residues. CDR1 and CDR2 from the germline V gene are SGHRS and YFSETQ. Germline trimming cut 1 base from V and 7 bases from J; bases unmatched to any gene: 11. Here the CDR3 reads CASSLLSGGGFLNEQFF. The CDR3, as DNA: TGCGCCAGCAGCTTGTTGAGCGGGGGGGGTTTTTTGAATGAGCAGTTCTTC.

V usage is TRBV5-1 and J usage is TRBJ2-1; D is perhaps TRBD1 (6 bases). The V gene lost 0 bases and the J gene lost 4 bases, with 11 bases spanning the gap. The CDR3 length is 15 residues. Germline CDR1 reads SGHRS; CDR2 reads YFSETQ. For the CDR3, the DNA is TGCGCCAGCAGCTTGGATGGACAGACTTACAATGAGCAGTTCTTC. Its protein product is CASSLDGQTYNEQFF.

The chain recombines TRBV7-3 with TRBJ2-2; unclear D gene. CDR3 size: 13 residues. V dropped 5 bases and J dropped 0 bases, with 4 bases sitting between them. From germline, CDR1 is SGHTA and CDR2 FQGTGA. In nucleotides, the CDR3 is TGTGCCAGCAGCCTATCGAACACCGGGGAGCTGTTTTTT. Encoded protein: CASSLSNTGELFF.

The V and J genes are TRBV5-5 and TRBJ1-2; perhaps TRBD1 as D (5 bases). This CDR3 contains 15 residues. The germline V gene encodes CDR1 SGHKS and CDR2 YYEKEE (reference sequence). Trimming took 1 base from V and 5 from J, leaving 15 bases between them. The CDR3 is CASSLYRSGEYGYTF. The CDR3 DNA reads TGTGCCAGCAGCTTGTATAGGTCGGGGGAGTATGGCTACACCTTC.

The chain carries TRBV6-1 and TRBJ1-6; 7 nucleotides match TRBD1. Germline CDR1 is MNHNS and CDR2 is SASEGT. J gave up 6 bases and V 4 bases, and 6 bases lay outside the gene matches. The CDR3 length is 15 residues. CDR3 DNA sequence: TGTGCCAGCAGTGTGGAGGGGGCCATTAATTCACCCCTCCACTTT. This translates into CASSVEGAINSPLHF.

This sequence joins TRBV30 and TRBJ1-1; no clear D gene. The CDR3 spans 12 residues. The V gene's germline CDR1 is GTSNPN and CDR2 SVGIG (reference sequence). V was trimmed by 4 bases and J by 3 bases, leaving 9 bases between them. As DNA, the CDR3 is TGTGCCTGGACGCAGGAGGACACTGAAGCTTTCTTT. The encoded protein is CAWTQEDTEAFF.

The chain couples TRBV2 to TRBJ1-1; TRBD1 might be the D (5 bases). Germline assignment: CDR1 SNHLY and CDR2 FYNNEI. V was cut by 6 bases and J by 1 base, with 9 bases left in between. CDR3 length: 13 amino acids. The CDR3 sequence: CASSRTRNTEAFF. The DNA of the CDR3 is TGTGCCAGCAGCCGGACAAGGAACACTGAAGCTTTCTTT.

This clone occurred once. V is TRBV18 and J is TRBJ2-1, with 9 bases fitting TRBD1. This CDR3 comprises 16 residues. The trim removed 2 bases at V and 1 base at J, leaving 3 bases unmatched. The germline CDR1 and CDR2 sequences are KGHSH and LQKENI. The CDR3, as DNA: TGTGCCAGCTCACCAAGGGACAGGGTGTCCTACAATGAGCAGTTCTTC. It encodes CASSPRDRVSYNEQFF.

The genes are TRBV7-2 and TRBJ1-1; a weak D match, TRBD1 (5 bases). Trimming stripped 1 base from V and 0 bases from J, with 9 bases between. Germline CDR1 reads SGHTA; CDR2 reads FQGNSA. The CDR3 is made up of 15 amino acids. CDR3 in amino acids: CASSLEAGVNTEAFF. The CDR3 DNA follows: TGTGCCAGCAGCTTAGAGGCGGGGGTGAACACTGAAGCTTTCTTT. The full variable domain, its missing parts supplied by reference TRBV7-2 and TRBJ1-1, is GAGVSQSPSNKVTEKGKDVELRCDPISGHTALYWYRQSLGQGLEFLIYFQGNSAPDKSGLPSDRFSAERTGGSVSTLTIQRTQQEDSAVYLCASSLEAGVNTEAFFGQGTRLTVV.

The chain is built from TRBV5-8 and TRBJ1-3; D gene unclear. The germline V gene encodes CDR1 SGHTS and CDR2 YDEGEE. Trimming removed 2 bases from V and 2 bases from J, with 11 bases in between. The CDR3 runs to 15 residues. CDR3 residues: CASSFYPTAGNTIYF. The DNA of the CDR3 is TGTGCCAGCAGCTTTTACCCCACGGCTGGAAACACCATATATTTT.

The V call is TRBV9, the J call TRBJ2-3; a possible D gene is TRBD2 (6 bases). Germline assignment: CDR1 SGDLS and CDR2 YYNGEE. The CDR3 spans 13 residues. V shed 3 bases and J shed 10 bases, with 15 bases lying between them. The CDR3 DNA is TGTGCCAGCAGCGAAAGCCCCTCTAGCGCGCAGTATTTT. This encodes CASSESPSSAQYF.

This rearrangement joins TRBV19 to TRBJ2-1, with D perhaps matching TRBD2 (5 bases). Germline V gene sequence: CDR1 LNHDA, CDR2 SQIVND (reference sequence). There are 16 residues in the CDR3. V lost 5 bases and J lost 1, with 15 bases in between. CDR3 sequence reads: CASSGRIYSSYNEQFF. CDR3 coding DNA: TGTGCCAGTAGTGGGAGAATTTATTCTTCCTACAATGAGCAGTTCTTC.

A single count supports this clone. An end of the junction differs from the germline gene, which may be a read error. The DNA for the CDR3 is TGTGCTAGCAGCCGACAGGGGCCCAACACCGGGGAGCTGTTTTTT. It translates to CASSRQGPNTGELFF. This rearrangement joins TRBV7-7 to TRBJ2-2; 8 bases map to TRBD1. CDR3 length equals 15 residues. Germline-derived CDR1 and CDR2 are SSHAT and FNYEAQ (reference sequence).

This CDR3 is CASSESYWASTEAFF. The CDR3 DNA reads TGTGCCAGCAGTGAGAGCTACTGGGCGAGCACTGAAGCTTTCTTT. V usage is TRBV6-1 and J usage is TRBJ1-1; D is ambiguous. The length of the CDR3 is 15 residues. Germline V gene sequence: CDR1 MNHNS, CDR2 SASEGT. V lost 3 bases to trimming and J lost 4 bases, with 15 bases between them.

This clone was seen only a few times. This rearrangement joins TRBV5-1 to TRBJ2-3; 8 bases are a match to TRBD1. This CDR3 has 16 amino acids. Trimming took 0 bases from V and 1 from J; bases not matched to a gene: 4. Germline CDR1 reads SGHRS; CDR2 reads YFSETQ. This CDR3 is CASSLEVTGGTDTQYF. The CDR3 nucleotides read TGCGCCAGCAGCTTGGAAGTGACAGGGGGCACAGATACGCAGTATTTT. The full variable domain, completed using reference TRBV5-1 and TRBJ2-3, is KAGVTQTPRYLIKTRGQQVTLSCSPISGHRSVSWYQQTPGQGLQFLFEYFSETQRNKGNFPGRFSGRQFSNSRSEMNVSTLELGDSALYLCASSLEVTGGTDTQYFGPGTRLTVL.

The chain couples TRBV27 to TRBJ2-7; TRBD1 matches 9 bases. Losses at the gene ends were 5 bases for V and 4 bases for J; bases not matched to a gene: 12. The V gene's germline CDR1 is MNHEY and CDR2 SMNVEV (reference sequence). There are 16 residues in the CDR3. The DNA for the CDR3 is TGTGCCAGCAGTCAATCGGGGACAGGGCCGGCATACGAGCAGTACTTC. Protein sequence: CASSQSGTGPAYEQYF.

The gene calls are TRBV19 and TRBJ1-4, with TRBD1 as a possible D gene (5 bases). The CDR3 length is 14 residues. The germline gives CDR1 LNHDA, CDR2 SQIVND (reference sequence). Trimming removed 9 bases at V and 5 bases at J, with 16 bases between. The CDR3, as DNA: TGTGCCAGCGGGAGGGCAGGGTTAAATGAAAAACTGTTTTTT. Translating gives CASGRAGLNEKLFF.

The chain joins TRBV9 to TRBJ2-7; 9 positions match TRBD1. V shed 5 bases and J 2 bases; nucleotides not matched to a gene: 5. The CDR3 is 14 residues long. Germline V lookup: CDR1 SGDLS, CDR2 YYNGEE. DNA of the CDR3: TGTGCCAGCAGTTCCGGGACAGGGACCTACGAGCAGTACTTC. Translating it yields CASSSGTGTYEQYF.

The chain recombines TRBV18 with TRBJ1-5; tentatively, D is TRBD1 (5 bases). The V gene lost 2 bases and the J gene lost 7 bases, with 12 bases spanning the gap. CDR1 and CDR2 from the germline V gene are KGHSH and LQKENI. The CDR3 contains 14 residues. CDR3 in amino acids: CASSPGQGFQPQHF. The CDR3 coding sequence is TGTGCCAGCTCACCAGGCCAGGGCTTCCAGCCCCAGCATTTT.

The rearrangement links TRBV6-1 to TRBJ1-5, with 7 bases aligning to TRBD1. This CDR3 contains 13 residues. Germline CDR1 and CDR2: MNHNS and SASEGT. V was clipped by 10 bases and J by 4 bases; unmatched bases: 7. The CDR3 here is CATIQGTNQPQHF. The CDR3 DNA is TGTGCCACCATACAGGGGACGAATCAGCCCCAGCATTTT.

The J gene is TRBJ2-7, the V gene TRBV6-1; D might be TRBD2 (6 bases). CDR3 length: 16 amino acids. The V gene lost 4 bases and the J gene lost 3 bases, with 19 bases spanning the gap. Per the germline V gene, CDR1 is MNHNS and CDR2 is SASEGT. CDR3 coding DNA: TGTGCCAGCAGTGGAGCGGGTAGCGGATCGTACTACGAGCAGTACTTC. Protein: CASSGAGSGSYYEQYF.